The source of this T cell receptor (beta chain) is a study of blood T cells in healthy people across ages. A second PCR of 7 to 11 cycles used a sample-barcoded 5' primer and a J-beta primer mix. MiXCR, applied by TCRdb to the 5' RACE reads, yields one record per CDR3 protein. The sample has just under 900,000 distinct CDR3 sequences, about 28% seen once; the top ten hold 15% to 20%. Germline CDR1 and CDR2: MDHEN and SYDVKM. The CDR3 length is 14 residues. After removal of 7 bases from V and 5 bases from J, the junction contained 10 bases not matched to a gene. Study findings and constraints: Older individuals had lower TCR beta diversity per million T cells (the decline was roughly linear). Whereas aged donors had fewer naive CD4+ cells, long-lived donors had more of them and higher diversity. Correlation between TCR beta diversity and naive T cell percentage was strong.

This clonotype was detected a few times. The target antigen is unknown. The source material was blood. The chain has TRBV28 and TRBJ2-5; 7 bases map to TRBD1. The sequence came from an elderly woman in good health. In DNA, the CDR3 is TGTGCCAGCAAAACGACAGGGACGGGCGAGACCCAGTACTTC. The encoded protein is CASKTTGTGETQYF.